The clone carrying this T cell receptor beta chain was observed at least ten times. Its antigen remains unidentified. The data stem from a study of T cells in Graves' hyperthyroidism and ophthalmopathy. Study findings and constraints: Blood held most thyroid clonotypes expanded above 0.001 frequency.

TCR beta CDR3 sequences were amplified from RNA transcripts. When the TCR CDR3 underwent first-round RT-PCR, the HTBI primer set was used. From the multiplex PCR reads, TCRdb called clonotypes with MiXCR, one entry per CDR3 protein. The sample has about 320,000 distinct CDR3 sequences; over 15% are singletons. V was pared by 4 bases and J by 5 bases, with 7 bases between. The CDR3 contains 12 residues. CDR1 is SGHKS and CDR2 is YYEKEE in the germline V gene (reference sequence). This clonotype was sampled from a young man with Graves' hyperthyroidism. The sequenced sample consisted of blood. The genes are TRBV5-5 and TRBJ1-5, with D possibly TRBD1 on 5 matching bases. The CDR3, as DNA: TGTGCCAGCAGCCCAGGGTATCAGCCCCAGCATTTT. This codes for CASSPGYQPQHF.